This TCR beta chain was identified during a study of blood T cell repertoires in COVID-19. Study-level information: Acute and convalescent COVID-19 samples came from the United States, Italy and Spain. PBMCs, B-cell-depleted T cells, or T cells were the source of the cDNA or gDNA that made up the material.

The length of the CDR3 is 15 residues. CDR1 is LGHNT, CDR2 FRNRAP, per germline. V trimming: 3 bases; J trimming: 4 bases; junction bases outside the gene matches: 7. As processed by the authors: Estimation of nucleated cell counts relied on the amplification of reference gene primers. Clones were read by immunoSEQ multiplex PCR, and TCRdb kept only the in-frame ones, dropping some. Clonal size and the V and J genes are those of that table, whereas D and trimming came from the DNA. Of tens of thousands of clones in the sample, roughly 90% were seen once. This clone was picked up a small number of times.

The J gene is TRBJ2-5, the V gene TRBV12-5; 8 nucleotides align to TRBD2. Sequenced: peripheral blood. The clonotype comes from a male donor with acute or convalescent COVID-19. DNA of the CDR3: TGTGCTAGTGGTTTAGGAGCGGGGGCGCGAGAGACCCAGTACTTC. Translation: CASGLGAGARETQYF.